Listed below are T cell receptor beta chains from one sample, sequenced in a study of T cell responses to AZD1222 COVID-19 vaccine. The data were produced by immunoSEQ multiplex PCR, yet TCRdb's version contains in-frame clones alone and is incomplete. The sample consists of approximately 26,000 clones, under 90% of them appearing once. The sample in question was peripheral blood, obtained on day 0 of AZD1222 vaccination. These receptor sequences come from an adult in good health. Each CDR3 is given with its conserved first and last residue. Each record gives: V gene, clone size, J gene, D gene, CDR3 DNA, CDR3 protein. A D gene is named only where the DNA matches it firmly. Part of the rows lack a size; the others show once, few, many or a class for expanded clones.

V: TRBV5-1; size: .; J: TRBJ2-7; D: .; DNA: TGCGCCAGCAGCTCAACACCGGGACAACCGACTGAGCAGTACTTC; CDR3: CASSSTPGQPTEQYF
V: TRBV29-1; size: .; J: TRBJ1-3; D: .; DNA: TGCAGCGTCCAAAACAGGGCTGGTGGAAACACCATATATTTT; CDR3: CSVQNRAGGNTIYF
V: TRBV2; size: .; J: TRBJ1-4; D: .; DNA: TGTGCCAGCACCCTCATCGCGGCTAATGAAAAACTGTTTTTT; CDR3: CASTLIAANEKLFF
V: TRBV5-6; size: .; J: TRBJ2-7; D: .; DNA: TGTGCCAGCAGCCGTACATCGACCCACGAGCAGTACTTC; CDR3: CASSRTSTHEQYF
V: TRBV28; size: .; J: TRBJ1-3; D: .; DNA: TGTGCCAGCAGAACCCCAGGAAGCAGGGACACCATATATTTT; CDR3: CASRTPGSRDTIYF
V: TRBV7-6; size: .; J: TRBJ1-3; D: .; DNA: TGTGCCAGCAGCTTAGGGGGGGGTACAGGAAACACCATATATTTT; CDR3: CASSLGGGTGNTIYF
V: TRBV28; size: few; J: TRBJ1-2; D: .; DNA: TGTGCCAGCAGTTTTGGCAGGAACTATGGCTACACCTTC; CDR3: CASSFGRNYGYTF
V: TRBV19; size: .; J: TRBJ1-3; D: .; DNA: TGTGCCAGTAGTATTATAGGGAACTCTGGAAACACCATATATTTT; CDR3: CASSIIGNSGNTIYF
V: TRBV30; size: once; J: TRBJ2-7; D: .; DNA: TGTGCCTGGAGTGTAAATTTGGGCTACGAGCAGTACTTC; CDR3: CAWSVNLGYEQYF
V: TRBV7-9; size: few; J: TRBJ1-3; D: .; DNA: TGTGCCAGCAGCTCACCCGGGGGGCTCGGAAACACCATATATTTT; CDR3: CASSSPGGLGNTIYF
V: TRBV11-2; size: .; J: TRBJ2-7; D: .; DNA: TGTGCCAGCAGCCCCAGACAGATCTACGAGCAGTACTTC; CDR3: CASSPRQIYEQYF
V: TRBV5-1; size: .; J: TRBJ1-6; D: TRBD1; DNA: TGCGCCAGCAAAACCGAGCAGGGGGATTCACCCCTCCACTTT; CDR3: CASKTEQGDSPLHF
V: TRBV6-5; size: .; J: TRBJ1-1; D: TRBD1; DNA: TGTGCCAGCAGTTCGGGGACAGTAAGAAACACTGAAGCTTTCTTT; CDR3: CASSSGTVRNTEAFF
V: TRBV15; size: once; J: TRBJ1-4; D: .; DNA: TGTGCCACCAGCAGAGATAAGGGTGGGGGGTTAAATAATGAAAAACTGTTTTTT; CDR3: CATSRDKGGGLNNEKLFF
V: TRBV6-5; size: .; J: TRBJ1-1; D: .; DNA: TGTGCCAGCAGTTACCGACGGGGGAACACTGAAGCTTTCTTT; CDR3: CASSYRRGNTEAFF
V: TRBV28; size: .; J: TRBJ2-2; D: TRBD2; DNA: TGTGCCAGCAGTTTATGGCGGCTAGCGGGAGGGCCCGGGGAGCTGTTTTTT; CDR3: CASSLWRLAGGPGELFF
V: TRBV7-9; size: .; J: TRBJ1-2; D: .; DNA: TGTGCCAGCAGCTTATTCGCGGGAAAAACTAACTATGGCTACACCTTC; CDR3: CASSLFAGKTNYGYTF
V: TRBV7-9; size: .; J: TRBJ2-2; D: .; DNA: TGTGCCAGCAGTCTTAAGAGCGGCACCGGGGAGCTGTTTTTT; CDR3: CASSLKSGTGELFF
V: TRBV6-4; size: .; J: TRBJ2-1; D: TRBD2; DNA: TGTGCCAGCAGTGCGGGACTAGCGGGAGGTAATGAGCAGTTCTTC; CDR3: CASSAGLAGGNEQFF
V: TRBV13; size: .; J: TRBJ2-7; D: .; DNA: TGTGCCAGCAGCTTAGGGGGAGGAGAGCAGTACTTC; CDR3: CASSLGGGEQYF
V: TRBV19; size: .; J: TRBJ1-5; D: .; DNA: TGTGCCAGTAGTATACGGGGGAATCAGCCCCAGCATTTT; CDR3: CASSIRGNQPQHF
V: TRBV11-2; size: .; J: TRBJ2-5; D: .; DNA: TGTGCCAGCAGGCCTGCGGGTGGGGTAGCACTCCAAGAGACCCAGTACTTC; CDR3: CASRPAGGVALQETQYF